This TCR beta chain emerged from a study of cytomegalovirus exposure and HLA in healthy donors. The PCR had 60 Vbeta and 13 Jbeta primers. TCRdb's table, derived via immunoSEQ multiplex PCR, lists solely in-frame clones and lacks some. The data show 150,000 to 190,000 clones, around 75% seen once. V lost 7 bases and J lost 5; bases outside the gene matches: 6. The CDR3 consists of 14 residues. Germline CDR1 is SGHAT and CDR2 is FQNNGV. The rearrangement links TRBV11-2 to TRBJ2-5; 11 positions agree with TRBD1. This receptor was taken from a man aged 18-30 years in good health and CMV-seronegative. Sequenced input: PBMCs. CDR3 loop: CASTMDRGRETQYF. The CDR3 DNA follows: TGTGCCAGCACCATGGACAGGGGGCGGGAGACCCAGTACTTC. Complete variable domain (other parts from reference TRBV11-2 and TRBJ2-5): EAGVAQSPRYKIIEKRQSVAFWCNPISGHATLYWYQQILGQGPKLLIQFQNNGVVDDSQLPKDRFSAERLKGVDSTLKIQPAKLEDSAVYLCASTMDRGRETQYFGPGTRLLVL.